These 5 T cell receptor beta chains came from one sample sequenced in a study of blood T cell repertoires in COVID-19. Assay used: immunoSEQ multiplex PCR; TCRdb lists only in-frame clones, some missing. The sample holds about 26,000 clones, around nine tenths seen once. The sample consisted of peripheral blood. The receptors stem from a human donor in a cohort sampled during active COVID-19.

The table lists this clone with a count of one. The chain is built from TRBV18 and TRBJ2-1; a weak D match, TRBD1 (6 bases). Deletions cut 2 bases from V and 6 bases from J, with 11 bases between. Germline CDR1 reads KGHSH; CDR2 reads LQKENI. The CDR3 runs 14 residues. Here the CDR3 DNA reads TGTGCCAGCTCACCAACGACAGGCCCCAATGAGCAGTTCTTC. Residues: CASSPTTGPNEQFF.

CDR3 amino acids: CASSSVRENTEAFF. CDR3 in DNA: TGTGCCAGCAGTTCCGTTCGGGAGAACACTGAAGCTTTCTTT. The chain employs TRBV6-5 and TRBJ1-1, with D hard to call. This CDR3 has 14 amino acids. The ends were cut back, 4 bases at V and 1 base at J, with 10 bases in the middle. The germline gives CDR1 MNHEY, CDR2 SVGAGI.

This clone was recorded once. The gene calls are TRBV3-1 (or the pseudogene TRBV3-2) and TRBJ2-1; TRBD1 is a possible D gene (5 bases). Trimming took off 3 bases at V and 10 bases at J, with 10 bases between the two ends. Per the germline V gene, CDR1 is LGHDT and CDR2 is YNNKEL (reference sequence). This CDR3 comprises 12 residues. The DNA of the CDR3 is TGTGCCAGCAGCCATCATCAGGGCGAGCAGTTCTTC. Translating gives CASSHHQGEQFF.

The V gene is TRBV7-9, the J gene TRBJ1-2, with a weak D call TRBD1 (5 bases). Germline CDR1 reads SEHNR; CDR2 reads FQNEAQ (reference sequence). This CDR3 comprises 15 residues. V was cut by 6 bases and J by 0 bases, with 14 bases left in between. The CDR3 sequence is CASRIGHRTNYGYTF. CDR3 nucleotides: TGTGCCAGCAGGATTGGACATAGAACTAACTATGGCTACACCTTC.

For the CDR3, the DNA is TGTGCCAGCAGTTTCAGGGTGGGCGATGGCTACACCTTC. The encoded protein is CASSFRVGDGYTF. The V call is TRBV12-3 or TRBV12-4, the J call TRBJ1-2, with D possibly matching TRBD1 (5 bases). The CDR3 is 13 amino acids. V gave up 3 bases and J gave up 6 bases, with 11 bases separating them.